This T cell receptor (beta chain) was observed in a study of T cell repertoires in cytomegalovirus infection. From germline, CDR1 is SQVTM and CDR2 ANQGSEA. This CDR3 has 11 residues. V lost 4 bases and J 6 bases, leaving 9 bases between the germline ends. This clonotype was recorded a few times. Its target is not known. From the reads, TCRdb called clonotypes with MiXCR, one entry per CDR3 protein. In the table there are fewer than 1,000,000 distinct CDR3 sequences, around 32% of which are singletons. The sequences come from cultured CD8+ T cells from PBMCs, collected from culture after CMV antigen stimulation. The receptor comes from a human donor in good health (CMV status not recorded). Some clones in this sample may be carry-over from other donors' samples. The rearrangement uses TRBV29-1 and TRBJ1-2, with D tentatively TRBD1 (5 bases). In DNA form, the CDR3 reads TGCAGCGTTGTGGCAGGGAATGGCTACACCTTC. Translation: CSVVAGNGYTF.